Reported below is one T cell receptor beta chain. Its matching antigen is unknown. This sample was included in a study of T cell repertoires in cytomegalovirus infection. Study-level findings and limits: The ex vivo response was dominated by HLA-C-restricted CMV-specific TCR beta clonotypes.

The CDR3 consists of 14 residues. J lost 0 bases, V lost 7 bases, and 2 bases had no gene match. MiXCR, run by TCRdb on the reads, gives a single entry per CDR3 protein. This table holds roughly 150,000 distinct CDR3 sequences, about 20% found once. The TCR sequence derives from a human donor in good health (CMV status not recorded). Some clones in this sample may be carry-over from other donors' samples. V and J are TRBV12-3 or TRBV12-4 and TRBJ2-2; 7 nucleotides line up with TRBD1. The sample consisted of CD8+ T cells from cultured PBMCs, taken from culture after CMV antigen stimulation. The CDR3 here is CASIQGANTGELFF. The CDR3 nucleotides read TGTGCCAGCATCCAGGGGGCGAACACCGGGGAGCTGTTTTTT.